The 29 T cell receptor beta chains in this list originate from one sample, sequenced in a study of T cells expressing NK-cell markers (dated by TCRdb to about 2020). The protocol used for the library was 5' RACE. TCRdb shows the sequencer as Illumina HiSeq 2000. Reads reprocessed by TCRdb are summarized as one entry per CDR3 protein sequence, and DNA is absent. The sample's table lists a count of 400,000 to 500,000 distinct CDR3 sequences. Roughly 8% of the sample rests with the top ten. What was sequenced was blood T cells: a sorted CD56 or NKG2C T cell subset, CD4+ or CD8+ T cells, or bulk PBMC T cells (not recorded which). The receptors derive from a woman aged 18 to 69 in good health.

The chain recombines TRBV29-1 with TRBJ1-2; TCRdb's D call, TRBD1, is unchecked because there is no DNA. The germline CDR1 and CDR2 sequences are SQVTM and ANQGSEA. CDR3 length: 14 residues. The CDR3 here is CSVADRGFYYGYTF.

V and J are TRBV18 and TRBJ1-2; TCRdb designates TRBD1, a call that cannot be tested without DNA. The CDR3 is 16 residues long. Looked up from germline, CDR1 is KGHSH and CDR2 is LQKENI. Here the CDR3 reads CASSPPGGGAPYGYTF.

V and J are TRBV28 and TRBJ2-3; TCRdb's D call, TRBD2, is unchecked because there is no DNA. The CDR3 is made up of 16 amino acids. From germline, CDR1 is MDHEN and CDR2 SYDVKM. CDR3 sequence reads: CASSPGTLPARGTQYF.

This chain connects TRBV27 to TRBJ2-7; the TRBD1 assignment by TCRdb is unverifiable without DNA. Germline V gives CDR1 MNHEY, CDR2 SMNVEV (reference sequence). The CDR3 length is 14 residues. The CDR3 reads CASSPWDSSYEQYF.

This chain joins TRBV30 and TRBJ2-3; the D call of TRBD1 rests on TCRdb alone, since no DNA is present to check it. The CDR3 is made up of 14 amino acids. CDR1 GTSNPN and CDR2 SVGIG come from the germline V gene (reference sequence). CDR3 protein: CAWDGQGNTDTQYF.

J is TRBJ1-1 and V is TRBV9; TCRdb gives TRBD1 as the D gene, but with no DNA this cannot be confirmed. Germline lookup yields CDR1 SGDLS and CDR2 YYNGEE. CDR3 length: 14 amino acids. This CDR3 is CASSVDFGGTEAFF.

The genes are TRBV5-1 and TRBJ1-1; TCRdb proposes TRBD1, but this gene call is untestable without DNA. Germline V gene data show CDR1 as SGHRS and CDR2 as YFSETQ. This CDR3 has 16 residues. This CDR3 reads CASSSPETGPNTEAFF.

The rearrangement joins TRBV11-3 to TRBJ2-1; the TCRdb D gene call, TRBD2, has no DNA to confirm it. The CDR3 covers 14 residues. Germline loops: CDR1 SGHNT, CDR2 YENEEA. The chain's CDR3 is CASSFGTSGGEQFF. Variable domain in full (rest from reference TRBV11-3 and TRBJ2-1): EAGVVQSPRYKIIEKKQPVAFWCNPISGHNTLYWYLQNLGQGPELLIRYENEEAVDDSQLPKDRFSAERLKGVDSTLKIQPAELGDSAVYLCASSFGTSGGEQFFGPGTRLTVL.

The chain has TRBV12-3 or TRBV12-4 and TRBJ1-2; TCRdb indicates TRBD1, and absent DNA this call remains unverified. This CDR3 is built from 15 residues. This chain's CDR3 is CASRTQGQSNYGYTF.

This rearrangement joins TRBV29-1 to TRBJ2-6; TCRdb calls TRBD1, which cannot be checked without DNA. The CDR3 is 14 residues long. The germline V gene encodes CDR1 SQVTM and CDR2 ANQGSEA. CDR3 sequence reads: CSVPQGAGANVLTF.

J is TRBJ1-2 and V is TRBV12-3 or TRBV12-4; without DNA, the TCRdb call of TRBD1 cannot be checked. The CDR3 is 15 residues long. CDR3 sequence: CASSSQGRILDGYTF.

The rearrangement joins TRBV9 to TRBJ2-1. The germline gives CDR1 SGDLS, CDR2 YYNGEE. This CDR3 has 11 residues. Here the CDR3 reads CASGWGDEQFF.

J is TRBJ2-2 and V is TRBV5-6. There are 16 residues in the CDR3. The germline V gene encodes CDR1 SGHDT and CDR2 YYEEEE. The CDR3 loop is CASSLGPRPNTGELFF.

The CDR3 is CASSESFPVDMYEQYF. V is TRBV6-1 and J is TRBJ2-7. The CDR3 is 16 residues long. The germline V gene has CDR1 MNHNS and CDR2 SASEGT.

This chain links TRBV5-1 with TRBJ2-7; TCRdb lists TRBD1, though no DNA is available to test this call. Germline CDR1 SGHRS, CDR2 YFSETQ. CDR3 length: 14 amino acids. This CDR3 is CASSSSGDSDEQYF.

This rearrangement joins TRBV7-6 to TRBJ2-2; TCRdb's D gene call, TRBD2, goes unchecked for lack of DNA. This CDR3 is built from 18 residues. Germline V gene lookup returns CDR1 SGHVS and CDR2 FNYEAQ. CDR3: CATGGGLAGVANTGELFF.

The rearrangement links TRBV28 to TRBJ2-6. Per germline, CDR1 MDHEN and CDR2 SYDVKM. The CDR3 runs to 15 residues. The CDR3 spells CASSTDRSGANVLTF.

This chain links TRBV7-2 with TRBJ2-7. The length of the CDR3 is 13 residues. Germline CDR1 is SGHTA and CDR2 is FQGNSA. The CDR3 spells CASSHRRTYEQYF.

The chain recombines TRBV7-8 with TRBJ2-5; TCRdb's D call, TRBD2, is unchecked because there is no DNA. The CDR3 has 15 residues. The V gene's germline CDR1 is SGHVS and CDR2 FQNEAQ. The CDR3: CASSPSSAGGETQYF.

The gene calls are TRBV5-1 and TRBJ2-3. The germline V gene has CDR1 SGHRS and CDR2 YFSETQ. This CDR3 is built from 14 residues. CDR3 amino acids: CASSFGESTDTQYF. The variable domain in full, with the rest retrieved from reference TRBV5-1 and TRBJ2-3, is KAGVTQTPRYLIKTRGQQVTLSCSPISGHRSVSWYQQTPGQGLQFLFEYFSETQRNKGNFPGRFSGRQFSNSRSEMNVSTLELGDSALYLCASSFGESTDTQYFGPGTRLTVL.

The V call is TRBV20-1, the J call TRBJ2-1; TCRdb's D gene call, TRBD2, goes unchecked for lack of DNA. CDR3 length: 15 amino acids. Germline V CDR1 and CDR2: DFQATT, SNEGSKA (reference sequence). CDR3 sequence: CSARFPGLDYNEQFF.

The genes are TRBV3-1 and TRBJ2-7; TCRdb names TRBD1, which stays unverified in the absence of DNA. Germline CDR1 reads LGHDT; CDR2 reads YNNKEL (reference sequence). The CDR3 extends over 17 amino acids. The CDR3 loop is CASSQDPGGTGAYEQYF.

The genes are TRBV27 and TRBJ2-7; TCRdb's assignment of TRBD1 cannot be checked, as there is no DNA. From germline, CDR1 is MNHEY and CDR2 SMNVEV (reference sequence). This CDR3 is 15 amino acids long. CDR3: CASRGGVAGSYEQYF.

J is TRBJ2-1 and V is TRBV6-1; TCRdb's assignment of TRBD2 cannot be checked, as there is no DNA. CDR3 length: 15 amino acids. Germline V lookup: CDR1 MNHNS, CDR2 SASEGT. CDR3 protein: CASSRTSGRSNEQFF.

CDR3 sequence: CSARGSRNGGSYGYTF. The genes are TRBV20-1 and TRBJ1-2. The CDR3 loop spans 16 amino acids. Germline values: CDR1 DFQATT, CDR2 SNEGSKA (reference sequence).

The CDR3 region is CAWSRQGEAFF. The chain carries TRBV30 and TRBJ1-1. The germline gives CDR1 GTSNPN, CDR2 SVGIG (reference sequence). The length of the CDR3 is 11 residues.

The rearrangement links TRBV6-1 to TRBJ1-2. The CDR3 loop spans 15 amino acids. Per the germline V gene, CDR1 is MNHNS and CDR2 is SASEGT. CDR3: CASSEVVLTNYGYTF.

This chain joins TRBV4-3 and TRBJ1-5. Germline CDR1 is LGHNA and CDR2 is YSLEER. This CDR3 is built from 14 residues. This chain's CDR3 is CASSQESADQPQHF.

This chain links TRBV7-7 with TRBJ2-3; TCRdb outputs TRBD2, but without DNA this stays unchecked. Germline assignment: CDR1 SSHAT and CDR2 FNYEAQ (reference sequence). The CDR3 spans 16 residues. CDR3 protein: CASSLGLAGPTDTQYF.